This T cell receptor (beta chain) appears in the sequencing data of a study of blood T cell repertoires in COVID-19. Across the whole study: Some COVID-19 samples were acute and others convalescent; all came from the United States, Italy and Spain.

Original analysis: Estimated nucleated cell counts came from reference gene primer amplification. Assay: immunoSEQ multiplex PCR; the TCRdb copy retains only in-frame clones and omits some. D and trimming come from the DNA, and the V and J calls and clone size come from that table. The repertoire holds more than 100,000 clones, about 90% seen once, with 6.2% in the top ten. The V gene's germline CDR1 is SGHRS and CDR2 YFSETQ. The CDR3 contains 14 residues. J was trimmed by 2 bases and V by 7 bases; bases with no gene match: 1. Sequencing was performed on peripheral blood. J is TRBJ2-5 and V is TRBV5-1; the match to TRBD2 covers 14 bases. This receptor was obtained from a human donor in a cohort sampled during active COVID-19. This CDR3 reads CASGLAGGQETQYF. The CDR3 DNA is TGCGCCAGCGGACTAGCGGGAGGTCAAGAGACCCAGTACTTC.